The clone carrying this T cell receptor (beta chain) was seen more than once but under ten times. TCRdb independently ran MiXCR on the 5' RACE reads; one entry per CDR3 protein. The table records over 200,000 distinct CDR3 sequences, 9.4% of them present only once. The sample originates from a study of identical twins. This CDR3 has 16 amino acids. V lost 2 bases and J lost 4; bases outside the gene matches: 8. Germline CDR1 reads LGHNA; CDR2 reads YNFKEQ. The material sequenced was memory (CD45RO+) T cells sorted from blood. This chain links TRBV4-2 with TRBJ2-3; TRBD1 agrees at 8 bases. The origin of this receptor is a young woman in good health. CDR3 region: CASSQSRAGGSDTQYF. CDR3 nucleotides: TGTGCCAGCAGCCAAAGTCGGGCAGGGGGCTCAGATACGCAGTATTTT.